This T cell receptor beta chain was identified during a study of T cells in Graves' hyperthyroidism and ophthalmopathy. This clonotype was observed a handful of times. Its target is not known. Investigators excluded patients with uncontrolled infection, other autoimmune disease, pregnancy or lactation. For the diagnoses, clinical symptoms, serum thyroxine and TRAb, thyroid ultrasound and orbital computed tomography were used. What was amplified from RNA transcripts were TCR beta CDR3 regions. Initially, a first-round RT-PCR of the TCR CDR3 employed the HTBI primer set. TCRdb fed the multiplex PCR reads into MiXCR, producing one record per CDR3 protein. The sample lists 600,000 to 700,000 distinct CDR3 sequences, 45% occurring once. This CDR3 is built from 15 residues. V gave up 3 bases and J gave up 1 base, with 12 bases separating them. Germline V CDR1 and CDR2: LNHDA, SQIVND (reference sequence). Study conclusions and caveats: Prediction of ophthalmopathy progression came a median 6.5 months pre-onset.

This sequence originates from an adult man with Graves' disease, either hyperthyroidism or ophthalmopathy (not recorded which). The rearrangement links TRBV19 to TRBJ1-1; no clear D. Sequencing was done on a sample of peripheral blood or thyroid tissue (not recorded which). CDR3 sequence reads: CASSINSPGNTEAFF. CDR3 bases: TGTGCCAGTAGTATTAACTCCCCAGGGAACACTGAAGCTTTCTTT.